The 11 T cell receptor beta chains listed next were all sequenced from one sample in a study of blood T cells in healthy people across ages. Combining a sample-barcoded 5' primer with a J-beta primer mix, a second PCR ran for roughly 7 to 12 cycles. TCRdb fed the 5' RACE reads into MiXCR, producing one record per CDR3 protein. The sample carries 1.2 million to 1.5 million distinct CDR3 sequences, around two fifths recorded once. The specimen was blood. Receptors were obtained from a young woman in good health.

This clonotype was detected a few times. The chain combines TRBV28 with TRBJ1-1; D not resolved. Per germline, CDR1 MDHEN and CDR2 SYDVKM. V shed 6 bases and J shed 0 bases, with 14 bases lying between them. This CDR3 has 15 residues. For the CDR3, the DNA is TGTGCCAGCAGCCCCGGGAATCTAATGAACACTGAAGCTTTCTTT. This encodes CASSPGNLMNTEAFF.

The chain carries TRBV20-1 and TRBJ1-5, with D hard to call. The CDR3 covers 13 residues. Trimming took off 4 bases at V and 7 bases at J, with 14 bases between the two ends. From germline, CDR1 is DFQATT and CDR2 SNEGSKA (reference sequence). The CDR3 DNA reads TGCAGTGCTAAAGTAGCCAGCGACCAGCCCCAGCATTTT. Translated: CSAKVASDQPQHF.

The chain employs TRBV5-1 and TRBJ2-1; TRBD2 matches at 7 bases. After removal of 4 bases from V and 7 bases from J, the junction contained 8 bases not matched to a gene. This CDR3 has 14 amino acids. The V gene's germline CDR1 is SGHRS and CDR2 YFSETQ. The CDR3: CASSVWLAENEQFF. For the CDR3, the DNA is TGCGCCAGCAGCGTGTGGCTAGCGGAGAATGAGCAGTTCTTC.

The chain carries TRBV30 and TRBJ1-2, with D possibly TRBD1 on 6 matching bases. The germline V and J ends were trimmed by 2 bases and 6 bases, with 13 bases remaining between them. The CDR3 has 13 residues. Germline assignment: CDR1 GTSNPN and CDR2 SVGIG (reference sequence). In DNA, the CDR3 is TGTGCCTGGAGTCGTAGGGGGGGCGATGGCTACACCTTC. This gives the protein CAWSRRGGDGYTF.

This clonotype was recorded once. The chain combines TRBV20-1 with TRBJ2-1; D may be TRBD2 (7 bases). Germline values: CDR1 DFQATT, CDR2 SNEGSKA (reference sequence). V lost 5 bases, J lost 13 bases, and 24 bases lay in between. The CDR3 spans 14 residues. As DNA, the CDR3 is TGCAGTGCTCAAAGGGGGACTATCCAAGAGACCCAGTTCTTC. Its translation: CSAQRGTIQETQFF.

As to this clonotype: Mismatch with germline at one junction end may stem from a read error. In DNA, the CDR3 is TGCAGTGATAGAGACCCCCGCGGGGGTATCTTGGATGAGAAGTTCTTC. Amino acids: CSDRDPRGGILDEKFF. The chain is built from TRBV20-1 and TRBJ2-1, with 7 bases lining up with TRBD2. Looked up from germline, CDR1 is DFQATT and CDR2 is SNEGSKA (reference sequence). The CDR3 loop spans 16 amino acids.

This clonotype was found a few times. The chain carries TRBV5-1 and TRBJ2-1; 11 nucleotides line up with TRBD2. Germline lookup yields CDR1 SGHRS and CDR2 YFSETQ. V trimming: 0 bases; J trimming: 7 bases; junction bases outside the gene matches: 6. The CDR3 loop spans 16 amino acids. The CDR3 here is CASSLETSGGGNEQFF. The DNA of the CDR3 is TGCGCCAGCAGCTTGGAAACTAGCGGGGGTGGGAATGAGCAGTTCTTC. Together with reference TRBV5-1 and TRBJ2-1, the CDR3 gives the full variable domain: KAGVTQTPRYLIKTRGQQVTLSCSPISGHRSVSWYQQTPGQGLQFLFEYFSETQRNKGNFPGRFSGRQFSNSRSEMNVSTLELGDSALYLCASSLETSGGGNEQFFGPGTRLTVL.

This clonotype was found a few times. The V gene is TRBV10-3, the J gene TRBJ2-4; possible D gene TRBD1, 5 bases. With the DNA end fitting TRBJ2-7 better, the J assignment may be wrong. The CDR3 runs 12 residues. Per the germline V gene, CDR1 is ENHRY and CDR2 is SYGVKD. The CDR3 sequence: CAIKDTSYEQYF. The CDR3 region has the DNA TGTGCCATCAAGGACACATCCTACGAGCAGTACTTC.

The gene calls are TRBV18 and TRBJ1-6; TRBD1 is a possible D gene (5 bases). The V gene lost 2 bases and the J gene lost 8 bases, with 10 bases spanning the gap. The CDR3 length is 14 residues. Germline values: CDR1 KGHSH, CDR2 LQKENI. CDR3 sequence: CASSPYEGDSPLHF. Here the CDR3 DNA reads TGTGCCAGCTCACCATATGAAGGGGATTCACCCCTCCACTTT.

This clonotype has just a few counts. DNA of the CDR3: TGCAGTGCAGGAGACACGAGCGGGGGTGATACGCAGTATTTT. Protein sequence: CSAGDTSGGDTQYF. The chain combines TRBV20-1 with TRBJ2-3, with 8 nucleotides matching TRBD2. The CDR3 is 14 amino acids. Per the germline V gene, CDR1 is DFQATT and CDR2 is SNEGSKA (reference sequence). Trimming removed 6 bases from V and 6 bases from J; junction bases left unmatched: 11.

The J gene is TRBJ1-2, the V gene TRBV12-3 or TRBV12-4, with D tentatively TRBD1 (6 bases). This CDR3 is built from 14 residues. V was trimmed by 5 bases and J by 7 bases, leaving 17 bases between them. CDR3 nucleotides: TGTGCCAGCAGTGCAATTTTCCAGGGGTCTGGCTACACCTTC. Protein sequence: CASSAIFQGSGYTF.